Below are 6 T cell receptor beta chains sequenced from a single sample in a study of T-cell reconstitution after alpha-beta-depleted transplantation in children. Using unique molecular identifiers, the investigators prepared the TCRbeta library. TCRdb reprocessed the PCR reads via MiXCR and lists one record per CDR3 protein. Among about 980,000 distinct CDR3 sequences listed, about 29% were seen once. The specimen comprised PBMCs, mostly from graft donor cells, sampled 360 days after TCRalphabeta/CD19-depleted stem cell transplant. The receptors stem from a boy in the first two years of life who had a stem cell transplant for SCID, so the T cells may come from the graft donor.

DNA of the CDR3: TGTGCCAGCAGTTTAAGGTCTGGGACCGGGGAGCTGTTTTTT. The encoded protein is CASSLRSGTGELFF. The chain recombines TRBV12-3 or TRBV12-4 with TRBJ2-2; D unclear. The V gene lost 2 bases and the J gene lost 5 bases, with 9 bases spanning the gap. This CDR3 contains 14 residues.

This clonotype was counted only a few times. The chain joins TRBV4-1 to TRBJ2-5, with TRBD1 matching over 8 bases. This CDR3 comprises 15 residues. V lost 0 bases and J lost 4; bases outside the gene matches: 4. Germline CDR1 is MGHRA and CDR2 is YSYEKL. CDR3 sequence (DNA): TGCGCCAGCAGCCAAGACCAGGGGGCTGGAGAGACCCAGTACTTC. This gives the protein CASSQDQGAGETQYF.

The chain combines TRBV7-9 with TRBJ2-1, with D possibly TRBD1 on 6 matching bases. Trimming pared 6 bases from V and 7 bases from J, leaving 22 bases between. The germline V gene has CDR1 SEHNR and CDR2 FQNEAQ (reference sequence). The CDR3 sequence is 16 residues long. The CDR3 DNA reads TGTGCCAGCAGTTTTAACCAGGGGAAAGGTAGGAATGAGCAGTTCTTC. The encoded protein is CASSFNQGKGRNEQFF. Full variable domain (missing parts from reference TRBV7-9 and TRBJ2-1): DTGVSQNPRHKITKRGQNVTFRCDPISEHNRLYWYRQTLGQGPEFLTYFQNEAQLEKSRLLSDRFSAERPKGSFSTLEIQRTEQGDSAMYLCASSFNQGKGRNEQFFGPGTRLTVL.

This clonotype was detected only a few times. The chain carries TRBV7-2 and TRBJ1-1; no reliable D call. The CDR3 length is 13 residues. V gave up 5 bases and J gave up 4 bases, with 11 bases separating them. CDR1 SGHTA and CDR2 FQGNSA come from the germline V gene. CDR3 sequence: CASSHGSGTEAFF. CDR3 coding DNA: TGTGCCAGCAGCCACGGATCGGGCACTGAAGCTTTCTTT.

J is TRBJ1-1 and V is TRBV20-1; a possible D gene is TRBD1 (6 bases). The CDR3 is 13 amino acids. Trimming removed 0 bases from V and 7 bases from J, with 12 bases in between. Germline CDR1 DFQATT, CDR2 SNEGSKA (reference sequence). CDR3 loop: CSARETGWGEAFF. In nucleotides, the CDR3 is TGCAGTGCTAGAGAAACAGGGTGGGGTGAAGCTTTCTTT.

The chain joins TRBV5-1 to TRBJ2-3; 8 bases match TRBD2. The CDR3 extends over 14 amino acids. Per germline, CDR1 SGHRS and CDR2 YFSETQ. The ends lost 3 bases at V and 7 bases at J; junction bases unmatched: 7. CDR3 protein: CASSSGTGGNTQYF. The CDR3 nucleotides read TGCGCCAGCAGCTCGGGGACGGGAGGGAATACGCAGTATTTT.